Listed below are T cell receptor beta chains from one sample, sequenced in a study of PD-1 blockade in classical Hodgkin lymphoma. The table came from immunoSEQ multiplex PCR; TCRdb's copy has only in-frame clones and leaves some out. The sample gives tens of thousands of clones, less than 95% of which show up once; approximately 2.9% is in the top ten. Sequences were derived from peripheral blood mononuclear cells (PBMCs), sampled before the fourth cycle of nivolumab. The source is a human donor with classical Hodgkin lymphoma. CDR3s include the opening cysteine and the closing phenylalanine or tryptophan. The D gene is left open where the match is weak. The size entry is marked missing in some rows and otherwise reads once, few, many or a size class.

j_gene | d_gene | v_gene | abundance | CDR3nt | CDR3aa
TRBJ1-5 | NA | TRBV27 | NA | TGTGCCAGCAGCCCCGGGGCGGGGGGCAGAGAACAGCCCCAGCATTTT | CASSPGAGGREQPQHF
TRBJ2-1 | TRBD2 | TRBV11-3 | NA | TGTGCCAGCAGCCGAAGAGGGGACGGGGGGGTCTCCTACAATGAGCAGTTCTTC | CASSRRGDGGVSYNEQFF
TRBJ2-3 | NA | TRBV6-5 | NA | TGTGCCAGCAGGCGGGCGACAGAAGGGGATACGCAGTATTTT | CASRRATEGDTQYF
TRBJ2-7 | TRBD1 | TRBV13 | NA | TGTGCCAGCAGCACCGGGACAGGGGCCTACGAGCAGTACTTC | CASSTGTGAYEQYF
TRBJ1-2 | TRBD1 | TRBV27 | NA | TGTGCCAGCAACCCGAGACAGGGGTTAAACTATGGCTACACCTTC | CASNPRQGLNYGYTF
TRBJ1-3 | NA | TRBV5-1 | NA | TGCGCCAGCAGCTTGGACACGGGGACTGGAAACACCATATATTTT | CASSLDTGTGNTIYF
TRBJ2-1 | TRBD2 | TRBV5-1 | NA | TGCGCCAGCAGCTTGGTTTACAGCGGGGGGCCGGTTGATGGGCAGTTCTTC | CASSLVYSGGPVDGQFF
TRBJ2-3 | TRBD1 | TRBV27 | NA | TGTGCCAGCAGTTTCGGGACAGGGGGATCAGATACGCAGTATTTT | CASSFGTGGSDTQYF
TRBJ1-1 | NA | TRBV11-3 | NA | TGTGCCAGCAGCTTACTCCCGAGCACTGAAGCTTTCTTT | CASSLLPSTEAFF
TRBJ2-5 | NA | TRBV6-5 | NA | TGTGCCAGCAGTAGGACACAAAGCCAAGAGACCCAGTACTTC | CASSRTQSQETQYF
TRBJ2-6 | NA | TRBV2 | NA | TGTGCCAGCAGGGCCGGGACATTCAGCTCTGGGGCCAACGTCCTGACTTTC | CASRAGTFSSGANVLTF
TRBJ2-1 | TRBD2 | TRBV28 | NA | TGTGCCAGCAGGCCGACTAGCGGGGGGGTCGATGAGCAGTTCTTC | CASRPTSGGVDEQFF
TRBJ1-4 | TRBD1 | TRBV28 | few | TGTGCCAGCAGTCCCCCCGGGACAGGGGATAGTGAAAAACTGTTTTTT | CASSPPGTGDSEKLFF
TRBJ2-3 | NA | TRBV7-9 | NA | TGTGCCAGCAGCTTAGCGGGGGGTTTCGCAGATACGCAGTATTTT | CASSLAGGFADTQYF
TRBJ1-1 | NA | TRBV4-3 | NA | TGCGCCAGCAGCCAAGAATCCCCAAGAGACAGGCTGAACACTGAAGCTTTCTTT | CASSQESPRDRLNTEAFF
TRBJ2-3 | TRBD2 | TRBV7-9 | NA | TGTGCCAGCAGTCCCGCGGGGGGACGATTCACGGATACGCAGTATTTT | CASSPAGGRFTDTQYF
TRBJ1-2 | TRBD1 | TRBV27 | NA | TGTGCCAGCAGTTTTAATCAGGGGGCTAACTATGGCTACACCTTC | CASSFNQGANYGYTF
TRBJ2-1 | NA | TRBV4-1 | NA | TGCGCCAGCAGCCAAGGCTCGCGCGGGGCGTACAATGAGCAGTTCTTC | CASSQGSRGAYNEQFF
TRBJ1-5 | NA | TRBV18 | NA | TGTGCCAGCTCAAGGGCCTTAGGGAGCAATCAGCCCCAGCATTTT | CASSRALGSNQPQHF
TRBJ2-1 | NA | TRBV18 | NA | TGTGCCAGCTCCCAGGGAGACAATGAGCAGTTCTTC | CASSQGDNEQFF
TRBJ2-5 | NA | TRBV7-3 | NA | TGTGCCAGCAGCTTAGAATCTAAAGAGACCCAGTACTTC | CASSLESKETQYF
TRBJ2-3 | TRBD2 | TRBV19 | once | TGTGCCAGTAGTATAGAGGCAAATTGGGAGGGAGATACGCAGTATTTT | CASSIEANWEGDTQYF
TRBJ2-7 | NA | TRBV20-1 | NA | TGCAGTGCTTGGAACATTTGGGAGCAGTACTTC | CSAWNIWEQYF
TRBJ2-7 | TRBD2 | TRBV10-1 | once | TGCGCCGGCAGTGCCCTAGCGGGGGAACGGGAGCAGTACTTC | CAGSALAGEREQYF
TRBJ2-3 | TRBD2 | TRBV11-2 | NA | TGTGCCAGCAGCTTAGCTCCTAGCGGGTTCACAGATACGCAGTATTTT | CASSLAPSGFTDTQYF
TRBJ2-5 | TRBD1 | TRBV6-5 | NA | TGTGCCAGCAGGACAGGGGGCAAAGAGACCCAGTACTTC | CASRTGGKETQYF
TRBJ1-1 | NA | TRBV7-9 | NA | TGTGCCAGCAGCTTAGGCCCGGGTGAAGCTTTCTTT | CASSLGPGEAFF
TRBJ1-1 | NA | TRBV6-6 | NA | TGTGCCAGCAGCCTAGGACAGACCAAAGCTTTCTTT | CASSLGQTKAFF
TRBJ1-2 | NA | TRBV7-2 | NA | TGTGCCAGCAGCTTAGACGGTCGGGGACATAACTATGGCTACACCTTC | CASSLDGRGHNYGYTF
TRBJ2-5 | TRBD1 | TRBV19 | NA | TGTGCCAGTAGTCCCCGACGGACAGGGGGCGTAGAGACCCAGTACTTC | CASSPRRTGGVETQYF
TRBJ1-1 | NA | TRBV7-3 | once | TGTGCCAGCAGCTTAAATTTGGGTTTCACTGAAGCTTTCTTT | CASSLNLGFTEAFF
TRBJ1-1 | TRBD1 | TRBV18 | NA | TGTGCCAGCTCACCACGGGGACAGAGCAGGAACACTGAAGCTTTCTTT | CASSPRGQSRNTEAFF
TRBJ2-7 | NA | TRBV6-5 | once | TGTGCCAGCAGTTCCCCGGGGGTTGGCGAGCAGTACTTC | CASSSPGVGEQYF
TRBJ1-5 | NA | TRBV19 | NA | TGTGCCAGTAGTATTACGGGCGGGGGGCAGCCCCAGCATTTT | CASSITGGGQPQHF
TRBJ2-7 | NA | TRBV7-9 | NA | TGTGCCAGCAGCTGGTTGGGAAACGAGCAGTACTTC | CASSWLGNEQYF
TRBJ2-5 | TRBD2 | TRBV10-3 | NA | TGTGCCATGGGTAGCGGGGCCCAAGAGACCCAGTACTTC | CAMGSGAQETQYF
TRBJ1-1 | NA | TRBV29-1 | NA | TGCAGCGTTGAACTTCAGCGGGGGGCTGGGGCGATGAACACTGAAGCTTTCTTT | CSVELQRGAGAMNTEAFF
TRBJ2-1 | TRBD2 | TRBV7-3 | few | TGTGCCAGCAGCTCGAGAGCGGGGGCCTCCTACAATGAGCAGTTCTTC | CASSSRAGASYNEQFF
TRBJ2-1 | TRBD1 | TRBV5-1 | NA | TGCGCCAGCAGCAGCTCGGGACAGGGGGCGAAGCAGTTCTTC | CASSSSGQGAKQFF
TRBJ2-6 | NA | TRBV19 | NA | TGTGCCAGTAGTCTCCGTGGTAGAGCCACCCTGGCTTTAGGGGCCAACGTCCTGACTTTC | CASSLRGRATLALGANVLTF
TRBJ2-6 | TRBD2 | TRBV7-8 | NA | TGTGCCAGCAGCTTAGTAGGAGAGCGGGGTGGGGCCAACGTCCTGACTTTC | CASSLVGERGGANVLTF
TRBJ1-6 | NA | TRBV5-6 | NA | TGTGCCAGCAGCTTGGGTGACCGGGTGTACTTT | CASSLGDRVYF
TRBJ1-2 | NA | TRBV4-1 | NA | TGCGCCAGCAGCCGAAGATTTGCTTTCGATGGCTACACCTTC | CASSRRFAFDGYTF
TRBJ1-1 | TRBD1 | TRBV12-5 | NA | TGTGCTAGTGGTTTGGTCCAGGGGGCAAGGGCAAACACTGAAGCTTTCTTT | CASGLVQGARANTEAFF
TRBJ2-2 | NA | TRBV19 | NA | TGTGCCAGTAGTATACTATCCGGGGAGCTGTTTTTT | CASSILSGELFF
TRBJ2-7 | NA | TRBV7-2 | once | TGTGCCAGCAGCCCACCCCAGGGTTTCGAGCAGTACTTC | CASSPPQGFEQYF
TRBJ1-1 | NA | TRBV5-6 | many | TGTGCCAGCAGCGCGGGCTCGTACACTGAAGCTTTCTTT | CASSAGSYTEAFF
TRBJ1-5 | NA | TRBV6-5 | NA | TGTGCCAGCAGTTACTACCAGAGCAATCAGCCCCAGCATTTT | CASSYYQSNQPQHF
TRBJ2-2 | TRBD1 | TRBV7-2 | once | TGTGCCAGCAGCTCAGGACAGGGGGCAGCCGGGGAGCTGTTTTTT | CASSSGQGAAGELFF
TRBJ1-5 | NA | TRBV21-1 | NA | TGTGCCAGCAGCAAAGCGGTCTTAGGGACAGGGAGCAATCAGCCCCAGCATTTT | CASSKAVLGTGSNQPQHF